The clone carrying this TCR beta chain has more than one count but fewer than ten. Antigen specificity is unknown. This sample is part of a study of regulatory T cells in long-lasting Graves disease. Libraries of TCR beta came from iRepertoire HTBI primers plus Arm-PCR of CDR3 regions. TCRdb re-called the multiplex PCR reads through MiXCR, storing one row per CDR3 protein. This table holds some 450,000 distinct CDR3 sequences, around 24% found once. CDR1 SGHVS and CDR2 FQNEAQ come from the germline V gene. This CDR3 has 15 residues. The junction had 8 bases not matched to a gene; V was cut back by 1 base and J by 6 bases. Sample time point: persistent/refractory GD, antithyroid drugs over 5 years with positive TRAb. Scientists built the TCR library using RNA that was extracted from PBMCs. By American Thyroid Association guidelines, Graves' disease was diagnosed in the cohort. Study-wide findings and caveats: TCR diversity in persistent Graves' patients was below that of newly diagnosed ones.

The material was peripheral blood mononuclear cells (PBMCs), obtained when the disease was refractory, from a patient treated with antithyroid drugs. The receptor was derived from a female donor with Graves disease. The chain combines TRBV7-8 with TRBJ1-1, with 7 positions matching TRBD1. CDR3 DNA: TGTGCCAGCAGCTTAGTAGGGGGCGCAGGCGCTGAAGCTTTCTTT. The encoded protein is CASSLVGGAGAEAFF.